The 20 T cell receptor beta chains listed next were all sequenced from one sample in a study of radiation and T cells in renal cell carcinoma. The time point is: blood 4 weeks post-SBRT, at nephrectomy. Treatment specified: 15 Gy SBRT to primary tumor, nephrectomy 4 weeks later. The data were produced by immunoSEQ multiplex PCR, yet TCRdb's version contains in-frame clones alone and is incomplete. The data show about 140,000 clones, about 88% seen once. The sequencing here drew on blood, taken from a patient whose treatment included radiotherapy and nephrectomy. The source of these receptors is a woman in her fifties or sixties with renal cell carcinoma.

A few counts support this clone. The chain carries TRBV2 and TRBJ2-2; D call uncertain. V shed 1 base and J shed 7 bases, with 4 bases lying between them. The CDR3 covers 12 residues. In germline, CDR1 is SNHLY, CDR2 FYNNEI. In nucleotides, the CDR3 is TGTGCCAGCAGTGAAGGTAGCGGGGAGCTGTTTTTT. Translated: CASSEGSGELFF.

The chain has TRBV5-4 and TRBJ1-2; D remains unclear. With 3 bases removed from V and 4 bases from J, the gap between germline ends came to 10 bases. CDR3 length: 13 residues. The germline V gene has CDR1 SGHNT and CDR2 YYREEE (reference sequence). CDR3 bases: TGTGCCAGCAGCTCGCGGACCGTCTATGGCTACACCTTC. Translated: CASSSRTVYGYTF.

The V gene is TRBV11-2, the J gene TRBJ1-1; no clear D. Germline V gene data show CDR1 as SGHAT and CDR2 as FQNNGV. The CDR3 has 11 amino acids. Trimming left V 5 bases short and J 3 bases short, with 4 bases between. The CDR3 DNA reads TGTGCCAGCAGCGGGGACACTGAAGCTTTCTTT. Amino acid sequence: CASSGDTEAFF. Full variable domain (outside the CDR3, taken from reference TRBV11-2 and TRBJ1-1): EAGVAQSPRYKIIEKRQSVAFWCNPISGHATLYWYQQILGQGPKLLIQFQNNGVVDDSQLPKDRFSAERLKGVDSTLKIQPAKLEDSAVYLCASSGDTEAFFGQGTRLTVV.

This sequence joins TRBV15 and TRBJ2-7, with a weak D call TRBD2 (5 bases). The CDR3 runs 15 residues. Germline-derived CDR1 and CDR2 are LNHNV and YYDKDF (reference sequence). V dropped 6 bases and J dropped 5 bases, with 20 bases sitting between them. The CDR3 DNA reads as TGTGCCACCAGTCAACCTCGGGGAGCCGGAGACGAGCAGTACTTC. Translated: CATSQPRGAGDEQYF.

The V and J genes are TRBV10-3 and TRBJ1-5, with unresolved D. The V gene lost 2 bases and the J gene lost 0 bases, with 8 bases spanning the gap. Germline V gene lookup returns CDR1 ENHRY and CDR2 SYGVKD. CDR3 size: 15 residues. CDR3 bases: TGTGCCATCAGTGAGGGCACCAATAGCAATCAGCCCCAGCATTTT. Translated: CAISEGTNSNQPQHF.

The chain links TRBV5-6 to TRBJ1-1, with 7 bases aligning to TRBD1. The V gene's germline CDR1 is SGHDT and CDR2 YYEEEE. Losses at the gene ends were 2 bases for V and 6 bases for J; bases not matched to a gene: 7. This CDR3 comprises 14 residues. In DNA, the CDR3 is TGTGCCAGCAGCTTACCAGGGGGGTGGGCTGAAGCTTTCTTT. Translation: CASSLPGGWAEAFF.

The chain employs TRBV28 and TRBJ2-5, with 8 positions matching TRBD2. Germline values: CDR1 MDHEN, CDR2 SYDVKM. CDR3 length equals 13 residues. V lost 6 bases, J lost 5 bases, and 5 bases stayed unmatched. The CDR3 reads CASSGGAVETQYF. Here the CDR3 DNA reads TGTGCCAGCAGCGGGGGGGCCGTTGAGACCCAGTACTTC. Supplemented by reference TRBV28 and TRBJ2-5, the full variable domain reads DVKVTQSSRYLVKRTGEKVFLECVQDMDHENMFWYRQDPGLGLRLIYFSYDVKMKEKGDIPEGYSVSREKKERFSLILESASTNQTSMYLCASSGGAVETQYFGPGTRLLVL.

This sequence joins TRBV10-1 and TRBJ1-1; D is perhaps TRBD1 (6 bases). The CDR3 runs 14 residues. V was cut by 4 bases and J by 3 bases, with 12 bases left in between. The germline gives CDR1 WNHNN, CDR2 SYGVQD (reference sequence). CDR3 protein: CASSATGGDTEAFF. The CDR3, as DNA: TGCGCCAGCAGTGCGACAGGTGGTGACACTGAAGCTTTCTTT.

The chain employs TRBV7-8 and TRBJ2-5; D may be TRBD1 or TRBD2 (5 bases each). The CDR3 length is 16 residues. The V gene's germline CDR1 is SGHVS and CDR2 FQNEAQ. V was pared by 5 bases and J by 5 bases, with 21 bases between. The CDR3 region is CASSRPGAGLGETQYF. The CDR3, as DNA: TGTGCCAGCAGCCGACCCGGGGCAGGGCTGGGGGAGACCCAGTACTTC.

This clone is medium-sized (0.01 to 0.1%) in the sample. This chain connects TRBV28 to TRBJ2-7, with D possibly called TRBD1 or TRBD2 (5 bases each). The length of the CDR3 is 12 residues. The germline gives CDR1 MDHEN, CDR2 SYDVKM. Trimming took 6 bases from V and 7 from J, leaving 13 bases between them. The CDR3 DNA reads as TGTGCCAGCAGCAAGGGGACGGGAGAGCAGTACTTC. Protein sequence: CASSKGTGEQYF.

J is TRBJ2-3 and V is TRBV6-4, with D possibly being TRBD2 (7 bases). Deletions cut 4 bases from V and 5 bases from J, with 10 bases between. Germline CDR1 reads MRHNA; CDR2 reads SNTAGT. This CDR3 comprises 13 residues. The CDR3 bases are TGTGCCAGCAGTGTAGGGGGGGGAGATACGCAGTATTTT. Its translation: CASSVGGGDTQYF.

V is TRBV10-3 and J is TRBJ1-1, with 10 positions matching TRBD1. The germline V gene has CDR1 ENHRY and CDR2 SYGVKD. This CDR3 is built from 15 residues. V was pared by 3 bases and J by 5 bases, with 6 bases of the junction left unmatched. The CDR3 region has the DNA TGTGCCATCAGTGAAGGGACAGGGGCGGGGACTGAAGCTTTCTTT. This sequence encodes CAISEGTGAGTEAFF.

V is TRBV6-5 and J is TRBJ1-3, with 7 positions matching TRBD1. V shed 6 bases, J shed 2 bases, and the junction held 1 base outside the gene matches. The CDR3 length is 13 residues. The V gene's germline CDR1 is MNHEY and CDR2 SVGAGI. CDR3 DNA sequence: TGTGCCAGCAGCCAGGGGGCTGGAAACACCATATATTTT. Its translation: CASSQGAGNTIYF.

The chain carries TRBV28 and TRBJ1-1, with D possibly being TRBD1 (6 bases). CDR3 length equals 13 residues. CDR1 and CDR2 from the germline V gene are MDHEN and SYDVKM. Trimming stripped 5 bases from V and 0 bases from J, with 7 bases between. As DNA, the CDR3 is TGTGCCAGCAGTGGGACACTGAACACTGAAGCTTTCTTT. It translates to CASSGTLNTEAFF.

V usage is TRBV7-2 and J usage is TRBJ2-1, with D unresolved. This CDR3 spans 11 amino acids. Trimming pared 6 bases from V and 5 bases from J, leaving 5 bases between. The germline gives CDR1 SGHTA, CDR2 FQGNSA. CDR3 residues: CASRKDNEQFF. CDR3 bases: TGTGCCAGCAGGAAGGACAATGAGCAGTTCTTC.

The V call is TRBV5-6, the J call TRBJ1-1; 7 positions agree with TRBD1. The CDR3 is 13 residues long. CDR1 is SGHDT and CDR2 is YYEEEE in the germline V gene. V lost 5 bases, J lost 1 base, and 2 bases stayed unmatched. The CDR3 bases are TGTGCCAGCAGGCGGACAGGGAACACTGAAGCTTTCTTT. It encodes CASRRTGNTEAFF.

The CDR3 loop reads CASGYLSGEQYF. In DNA form, the CDR3 reads TGTGCCAGCGGTTATTTAAGTGGGGAGCAGTACTTC. This rearrangement joins TRBV6-1 to TRBJ2-7, with no clear D. With 8 bases removed from V and 7 bases from J, the gap between germline ends came to 15 bases. The CDR3 is made up of 12 amino acids. In germline, CDR1 is MNHNS, CDR2 SASEGT.

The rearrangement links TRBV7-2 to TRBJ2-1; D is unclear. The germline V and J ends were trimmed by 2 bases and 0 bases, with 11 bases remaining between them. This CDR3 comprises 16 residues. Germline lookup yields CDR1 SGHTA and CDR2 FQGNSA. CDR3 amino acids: CASSLSRGDSYNEQFF. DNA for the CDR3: TGTGCCAGCAGCTTAAGTCGAGGAGACTCCTACAATGAGCAGTTCTTC.

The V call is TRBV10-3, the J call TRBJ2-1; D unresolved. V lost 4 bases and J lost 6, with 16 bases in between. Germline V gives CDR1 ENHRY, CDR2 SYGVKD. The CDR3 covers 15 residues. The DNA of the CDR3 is TGTGCCATCAGTGGGACGGACGGAGTGACCAATGAGCAGTTCTTC. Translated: CAISGTDGVTNEQFF.

CDR3 nucleotides: TGTGCCAGCACCAAAGGGCGGATGAACACTGAAGCTTTCTTT. Translation gives CASTKGRMNTEAFF. This chain uses TRBV6-5 with TRBJ1-1; D gene ambiguous. The CDR3 runs to 14 residues. Germline CDR1 MNHEY, CDR2 SVGAGI. Trimming removed 7 bases from V and 0 bases from J, with 12 bases in between.